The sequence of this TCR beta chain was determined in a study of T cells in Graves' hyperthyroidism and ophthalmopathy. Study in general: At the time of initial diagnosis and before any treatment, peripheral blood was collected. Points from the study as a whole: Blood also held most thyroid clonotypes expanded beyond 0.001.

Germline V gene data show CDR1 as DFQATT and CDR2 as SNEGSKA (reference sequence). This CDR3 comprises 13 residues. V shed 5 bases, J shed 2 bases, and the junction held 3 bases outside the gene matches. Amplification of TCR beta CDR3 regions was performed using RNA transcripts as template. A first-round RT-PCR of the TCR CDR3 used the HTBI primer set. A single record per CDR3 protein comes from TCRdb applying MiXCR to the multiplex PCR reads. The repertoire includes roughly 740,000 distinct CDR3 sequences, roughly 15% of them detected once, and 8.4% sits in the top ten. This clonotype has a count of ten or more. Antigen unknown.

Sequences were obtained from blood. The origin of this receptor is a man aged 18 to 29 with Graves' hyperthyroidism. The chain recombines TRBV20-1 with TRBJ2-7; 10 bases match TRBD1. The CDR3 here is CSAWTGGTYEQYF. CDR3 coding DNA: TGCAGTGCTTGGACAGGGGGAACCTACGAGCAGTACTTC.